The 28 T cell receptor beta chains listed next were all sequenced from one sample in a study of cytomegalovirus exposure and HLA in healthy donors. Primers for the PCR totalled 60 Vbeta and 13 Jbeta. Only in-frame clones appear in the TCRdb table, and some are missing; sequencing was by immunoSEQ multiplex PCR. The sample includes 120,000 or so clones, roughly 10% of them seen just once. Sequences were obtained from PBMCs. These receptors all stem from a woman aged 18-35 years in good health and CMV-seropositive.

The gene calls are TRBV7-9 and TRBJ2-7; possible D gene TRBD1, 6 bases. The ends were cut back, 5 bases at V and 2 bases at J, with 7 bases in the middle. In germline, CDR1 is SEHNR, CDR2 FQNEAQ (reference sequence). CDR3 length equals 12 residues. CDR3: CASSRDTYEQYF. CDR3 DNA sequence: TGTGCCAGCAGCAGGGACACCTACGAGCAGTACTTC. The full variable domain, with the rest looked up from reference TRBV7-9 and TRBJ2-7, is DTGVSQNPRHKITKRGQNVTFRCDPISEHNRLYWYRQTLGQGPEFLTYFQNEAQLEKSRLLSDRFSAERPKGSFSTLEIQRTEQGDSAMYLCASSRDTYEQYFGPGTRLTVT.

This chain connects TRBV28 to TRBJ2-4; tentative D call: TRBD1 (5 bases). The V gene's germline CDR1 is MDHEN and CDR2 SYDVKM. CDR3 length equals 15 residues. The V end was cut by 8 bases, the J end by 3 bases, with 17 bases between. Here the CDR3 reads CASSPWGGLKNIQYF. CDR3 DNA sequence: TGTGCCAGCTCACCATGGGGCGGCCTCAAAAACATTCAGTACTTC. Filled out from reference TRBV28 and TRBJ2-4, the complete variable domain reads DVKVTQSSRYLVKRTGEKVFLECVQDMDHENMFWYRQDPGLGLRLIYFSYDVKMKEKGDIPEGYSVSREKKERFSLILESASTNQTSMYLCASSPWGGLKNIQYFGAGTRLSVL.

This CDR3 is CASSRGQGTNTEAFF. The CDR3 nucleotides are TGCGCCAGCAGCCGAGGTCAGGGAACAAACACTGAAGCTTTCTTT. The rearrangement links TRBV4-1 to TRBJ1-1, with D perhaps TRBD1 (5 bases). This CDR3 has 15 amino acids. The V and J ends lost 4 bases and 2 bases respectively, with 14 bases between them. CDR1 and CDR2 from the germline V gene are MGHRA and YSYEKL.

In this sample, this clone turned up a few times. The rearrangement uses TRBV6-1 and TRBJ1-5, with 7 bases lining up with TRBD1. From germline, CDR1 is MNHNS and CDR2 SASEGT. V dropped 0 bases and J dropped 0; count of bases not matched to a gene: 8. This CDR3 is built from 18 residues. CDR3 nucleotide sequence: TGTGCCAGCAGTGAAGCCGGGACAGACAAGTATAGCAATCAGCCCCAGCATTTT. Translation: CASSEAGTDKYSNQPQHF.

CDR3 residues: CASRLNPEWEQYF. DNA of the CDR3: TGTGCCAGCAGACTTAACCCGGAGTGGGAGCAGTACTTC. The chain joins TRBV2 to TRBJ2-7; D ambiguous. The CDR3 has 13 residues. Germline lookup yields CDR1 SNHLY and CDR2 FYNNEI. Trimming took off 6 bases at V and 7 bases at J, with 16 bases between the two ends.

The CDR3 reads CAWKAGGPSEQFF. For the CDR3, the DNA is TGTGCCTGGAAAGCGGGAGGGCCGAGTGAGCAGTTCTTC. The rearrangement uses TRBV30 and TRBJ2-1; TRBD2 agrees at 10 bases. The length of the CDR3 is 13 residues. The junction had 6 bases not matched to a gene; V was cut back by 4 bases and J by 9 bases. Germline V gene lookup returns CDR1 GTSNPN and CDR2 SVGIG (reference sequence).

This chain links TRBV14 with TRBJ2-2; 11 nucleotides agree with TRBD2. The V and J ends lost 2 bases and 7 bases, in that order; junction bases with no gene match: 12. The CDR3 is 18 residues long. Germline CDR1 SGHDN, CDR2 FVKESK. CDR3 amino acids: CASSQTFSGRANVGELFF. The CDR3 DNA reads TGTGCCAGCAGCCAAACCTTTAGCGGGAGGGCTAATGTCGGGGAGCTGTTTTTT. The variable domain in full, completed from reference TRBV14 and TRBJ2-2, reads EAGVTQFPSHSVIEKGQTVTLRCDPISGHDNLYWYRRVMGKEIKFLLHFVKESKQDESGMPNNRFLAERTGGTYSTLKVQPAELEDSGVYFCASSQTFSGRANVGELFFGEGSRLTVL.

This chain connects TRBV25-1 to TRBJ2-7; tentative D call: TRBD2 (6 bases). V dropped 2 bases and J dropped 2 bases, with 13 bases sitting between them. From germline, CDR1 is MGHDK and CDR2 SYGVNS. The CDR3 length is 15 residues. CDR3 residues: CASSETLTGAYEQYF. As DNA, the CDR3 is TGTGCCAGCAGTGAAACGTTAACGGGGGCCTACGAGCAGTACTTC.

This chain links TRBV9 with TRBJ2-2, with unresolved D. The CDR3 loop spans 15 amino acids. Between the trimmed V and J ends, which lost 0 bases and 0 bases, there was a span of 6 bases. Germline CDR1 and CDR2: SGDLS and YYNGEE. The CDR3 loop reads CASSVGHSNTGELFF. CDR3 DNA: TGTGCCAGCAGCGTAGGACACTCGAACACCGGGGAGCTGTTTTTT.

V usage is TRBV5-6 and J usage is TRBJ2-1; D may be TRBD1 (7 bases). Deletions cut 0 bases from V and 8 bases from J, with 12 bases between. CDR1 SGHDT and CDR2 YYEEEE come from the germline V gene. This CDR3 contains 14 residues. CDR3 nucleotides: TGTGCCAGCAGCTTGGGAGGGGGCGGGGATGAGCAGTTCTTC. Translated: CASSLGGGGDEQFF.

This clone was found a few times. This chain uses TRBV30 with TRBJ2-2, with TRBD2 as a possible D gene (5 bases). Trimming took 7 bases from V and 2 from J, leaving 14 bases between them. The germline V gene has CDR1 GTSNPN and CDR2 SVGIG (reference sequence). The CDR3 loop spans 14 amino acids. CDR3 sequence: CAFPLAANTGELFF. CDR3 nucleotide sequence: TGTGCCTTTCCGCTAGCTGCCAACACCGGGGAGCTGTTTTTT. Based on the CDR3 plus reference TRBV30 and TRBJ2-2, the full variable domain is SQTIHQWPATLVQPVGSPLSLECTVEGTSNPNLYWYRQAAGRGLQLLFYSVGIGQISSEVPQNLSASRPQDRQFILSSKKLLLSDSGFYLCAFPLAANTGELFFGEGSRLTVL.

V and J are TRBV11-3 and TRBJ1-2, with 7 bases fitting TRBD1. Per the germline V gene, CDR1 is SGHNT and CDR2 is YENEEA. Trimming cost V 0 bases and J 4 bases; bases outside gene matches: 8. The CDR3 contains 16 residues. The CDR3 spells CASSLETGPKGYGYTF. The CDR3 nucleotides read TGTGCCAGCAGCTTAGAGACAGGGCCGAAAGGCTATGGCTACACCTTC.

This clone was detected only a few times. This chain connects TRBV27 to TRBJ2-5, with D possibly being TRBD1 (5 bases). This CDR3 comprises 14 residues. Germline assignment: CDR1 MNHEY and CDR2 SMNVEV (reference sequence). The V end was cut by 5 bases, the J end by 2 bases, with 12 bases between. The CDR3 nucleotides are TGTGCCAGCAGTCCAATGACAGCGCAAGAGACCCAGTACTTC. Translated: CASSPMTAQETQYF.

This clone was seen only a few times. Other DNA sequences of this sample code for an identical CDR3. J is TRBJ2-7 and V is TRBV6-1; TRBD2 matches at 10 bases. The CDR3 sequence is 15 residues long. CDR1 is MNHNS and CDR2 is SASEGT in the germline V gene. The J segment lost 3 bases and the V segment lost 3 bases, leaving 5 bases of the junction unmatched. CDR3 nucleotide sequence: TGTGCCAGCAGTGAGCTGGGGACTAGCGACTACGAGCAGTACTTC. Protein: CASSELGTSDYEQYF.

This clone was picked up a small number of times. V usage is TRBV6-5 and J usage is TRBJ1-2, with a tentative D call TRBD1 (6 bases). The ends were cut back, 10 bases at V and 4 bases at J, with 13 bases in the middle. The CDR3 is made up of 12 amino acids. Germline V gene data show CDR1 as MNHEY and CDR2 as SVGAGI. In DNA form, the CDR3 reads TGTGCCACCCTCAGGGGTGGCTATGGCTACACCTTC. This gives the protein CATLRGGYGYTF.

The V gene is TRBV6-1, the J gene TRBJ1-5; D call uncertain. This CDR3 is built from 19 residues. V gave up 1 base and J gave up 2 bases, with 21 bases separating them. The germline gives CDR1 MNHNS, CDR2 SASEGT. The chain's CDR3 is CASSEVSFGGIYRNQPQHF. CDR3 DNA: TGTGCCAGCAGTGAAGTGAGTTTTGGTGGTATATATCGCAATCAGCCCCAGCATTTT.

Only a few counts were recorded for this clone. V usage is TRBV5-8 and J usage is TRBJ1-5, with D unresolved. Germline V gives CDR1 SGHTS, CDR2 YDEGEE. The CDR3 contains 13 residues. The V gene lost 1 base and the J gene lost 3 bases, with 5 bases spanning the gap. CDR3 loop: CASSLSVNQPQHF. The DNA of the CDR3 is TGTGCCAGCAGCTTGTCGGTCAATCAGCCCCAGCATTTT.

Only a few counts were recorded for this clone. The rearrangement links TRBV28 to TRBJ2-3, with a weak D call TRBD2 (6 bases). This CDR3 contains 14 residues. CDR1 and CDR2 from the germline V gene are MDHEN and SYDVKM. With 7 bases removed from V and 0 bases from J, the gap between germline ends came to 11 bases. DNA for the CDR3: TGTGCCAGCAATTCCGGGACTAGCACAGATACGCAGTATTTT. Translating gives CASNSGTSTDTQYF.

In this sample, this clone turned up a few times. The chain carries TRBV28 and TRBJ1-6; TRBD1 is a possible D gene (5 bases). The germline V gene has CDR1 MDHEN and CDR2 SYDVKM. The CDR3 covers 10 residues. V was cut by 11 bases and J by 10 bases, with 9 bases left in between. CDR3 loop: CASGESPLHF. CDR3 nucleotides: TGTGCCTCGGGGGAGTCACCCCTCCACTTT.

The rearrangement uses TRBV2 and TRBJ1-4, with D possibly being TRBD1 (5 bases). V dropped 0 bases and J dropped 10 bases, with 12 bases sitting between them. Germline loops: CDR1 SNHLY, CDR2 FYNNEI. The CDR3 is made up of 14 amino acids. CDR3 in DNA: TGTGCCAGCAGTGAAGCCACCACCGGGGGAAAACTGTTTTTT. Encoded protein: CASSEATTGGKLFF.

Comments on this clone: An end of the junction differs from the germline gene, which may be a read error. The rearrangement uses TRBV7-9 and TRBJ1-2, with 9 bases fitting TRBD1. Germline assignment: CDR1 SEHNR and CDR2 FQNEAQ (reference sequence). The CDR3 length is 13 residues. CDR3 sequence: CARSSTGGSGYTF. In DNA, the CDR3 is TGTGCCAGAAGCTCAACAGGGGGCTCTGGCTACACCTTC.

The sample holds a few counts of this clone. The rearrangement uses TRBV6-5 and TRBJ1-2; weak D call: TRBD1 (6 bases). The V end lost 5 bases, the J end lost 0 bases, and 10 bases lay between the germline ends. This CDR3 contains 14 residues. Germline CDR1 MNHEY, CDR2 SVGAGI. The CDR3 sequence: CASSLYRANYGYTF. The CDR3 DNA reads TGTGCCAGCAGTCTCTACAGGGCTAACTATGGCTACACCTTC.

V and J are TRBV4-1 and TRBJ2-3, with a weak D call TRBD1 (6 bases). The CDR3 extends over 15 amino acids. Germline V gene data show CDR1 as MGHRA and CDR2 as YSYEKL. Trimming left V 0 bases short and J 9 bases short, with 16 bases between. CDR3 in DNA: TGCGCCAGCAGCCAAGAAGGACAGAGGGTAGAAACGCAGTATTTT. As protein: CASSQEGQRVETQYF.

The chain has TRBV11-2 and TRBJ2-7; 11 bases agree with TRBD2. J lost 4 bases, V lost 5 bases, and 10 bases had no gene match. The germline V gene has CDR1 SGHAT and CDR2 FQNNGV. This CDR3 has 16 amino acids. The CDR3: CASSPHMTSGTYEQYF. The CDR3 bases are TGTGCCAGCAGCCCCCACATGACTAGCGGGACGTACGAGCAGTACTTC.

In its sample, this clone was seen a few times. V gene TRBV10-3 combines with J gene TRBJ2-3; the match to TRBD2 covers 9 bases. The J segment lost 4 bases and the V segment lost 8 bases, leaving 7 bases of the junction unmatched. CDR1 and CDR2 (germline): ENHRY, SYGVKD. This CDR3 is built from 14 residues. CDR3 residues: CAISGGRVPDTQYF. The CDR3 nucleotides are TGTGCCATCTCTGGCGGGAGGGTCCCAGATACGCAGTATTTT.

The chain joins TRBV30 to TRBJ2-5; no firm D call. The tail of the sequence fits TRBJ2-7 better, so the J call may be wrong. This CDR3 is 13 amino acids long. The germline CDR1 and CDR2 sequences are GTSNPN and SVGIG (reference sequence). CDR3 coding DNA: TGTGCCTGGAGTGTTGCAGACTTTCTCGAGCAGTACTTC. Amino acids: CAWSVADFLEQYF.

The V and J genes are TRBV27 and TRBJ2-7; TRBD1 might be the D (6 bases). The germline V gene encodes CDR1 MNHEY and CDR2 SMNVEV (reference sequence). There are 15 residues in the CDR3. The V and J ends lost 6 bases and 3 bases respectively, with 18 bases between them. This CDR3 reads CASRPPQTGYYEQYF. The CDR3 DNA reads as TGTGCCAGCAGACCCCCCCAGACAGGTTACTACGAGCAGTACTTC.

This chain uses TRBV7-2 with TRBJ2-7; 9 bases match TRBD1. Germline V gene lookup returns CDR1 SGHTA and CDR2 FQGNSA. Unmatched junction bases numbered 10, after V lost 1 base and J lost 0 bases. The CDR3 length is 18 residues. The chain's CDR3 is CASSLELSGQGDSYEQYF. CDR3 DNA sequence: TGTGCCAGCAGCTTAGAGCTCTCGGGACAGGGAGACTCCTACGAGCAGTACTTC.